This TCR beta chain was captured by sequencing in a study of T-cell memory formation after mild COVID-19. TCRdb called the 5' RACE reads again in MiXCR, with one record for every CDR3 protein. The sample records around 340,000 distinct CDR3 sequences, approximately 15% being singletons. The sequence derives from a man younger than 35 who had mild COVID-19 (a few samples of this study predate the infection). Cell type and time point are not known. Sequencing was carried out using PBMCs or a T cell subset sorted from them (not recorded which).

The CDR3 sequence: CASSPPGQGAVHTEAFF. The CDR3 DNA follows: TGTGCCAGCTCACCACCAGGGCAGGGGGCAGTCCACACTGAAGCTTTCTTT. This sequence joins TRBV18 and TRBJ1-1; TRBD1 matches at 8 bases. The CDR3 is 17 residues long. CDR1 is KGHSH and CDR2 is LQKENI in the germline V gene. J lost 3 bases, V lost 0 bases, and 9 bases had no gene match.